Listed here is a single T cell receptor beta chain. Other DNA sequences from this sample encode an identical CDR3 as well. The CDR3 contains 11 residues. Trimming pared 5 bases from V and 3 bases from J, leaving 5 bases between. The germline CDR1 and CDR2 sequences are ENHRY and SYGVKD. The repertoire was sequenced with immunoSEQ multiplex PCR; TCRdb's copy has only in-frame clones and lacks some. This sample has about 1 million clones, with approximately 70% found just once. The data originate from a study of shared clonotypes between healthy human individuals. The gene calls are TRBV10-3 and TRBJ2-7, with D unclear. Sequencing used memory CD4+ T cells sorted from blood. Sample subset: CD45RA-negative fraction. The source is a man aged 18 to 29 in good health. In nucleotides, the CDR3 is TGTGCCATCAGTTCCAGCTACGAGCAGTACTTC. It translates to CAISSSYEQYF.